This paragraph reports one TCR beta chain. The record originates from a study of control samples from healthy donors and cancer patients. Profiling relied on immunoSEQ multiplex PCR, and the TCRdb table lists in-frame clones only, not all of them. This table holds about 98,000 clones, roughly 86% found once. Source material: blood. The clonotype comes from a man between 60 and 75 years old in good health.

CDR3 protein: CASSGKMNTEAFF. The CDR3 DNA reads as TGTGCCAGCAGCGGGAAGATGAACACTGAAGCTTTCTTT. This sequence joins TRBV5-4 and TRBJ1-1; no clear D. V dropped 4 bases and J dropped 0 bases, with 7 bases sitting between them. The length of the CDR3 is 13 residues. Germline values: CDR1 SGHNT, CDR2 YYREEE (reference sequence).